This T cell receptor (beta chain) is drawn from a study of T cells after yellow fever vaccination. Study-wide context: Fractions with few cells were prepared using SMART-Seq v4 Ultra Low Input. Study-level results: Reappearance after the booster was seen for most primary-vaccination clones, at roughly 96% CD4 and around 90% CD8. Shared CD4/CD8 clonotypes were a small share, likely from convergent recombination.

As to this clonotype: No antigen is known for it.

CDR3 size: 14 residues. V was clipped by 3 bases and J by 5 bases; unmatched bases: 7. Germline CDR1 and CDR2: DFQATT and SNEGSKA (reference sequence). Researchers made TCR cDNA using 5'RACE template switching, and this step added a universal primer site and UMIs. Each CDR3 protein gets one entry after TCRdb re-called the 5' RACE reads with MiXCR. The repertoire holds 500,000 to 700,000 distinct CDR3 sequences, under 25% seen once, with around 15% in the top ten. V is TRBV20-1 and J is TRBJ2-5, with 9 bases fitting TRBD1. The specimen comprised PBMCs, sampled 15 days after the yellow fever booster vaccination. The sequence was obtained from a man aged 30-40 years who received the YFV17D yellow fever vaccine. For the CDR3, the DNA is TGCAGTGCTAGGGGGACAGGGCTGACTGAGACCCAGTACTTC. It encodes CSARGTGLTETQYF.